This T cell receptor beta chain is from a study of radiotherapy plus CTLA-4 blockade in lung cancer. About the research overall: Objective responses emerged in around a sixth of patients, and over 30% attained disease control.

Trimming removed 7 bases from V and 1 base from J, with 13 bases in between. CDR3 size: 13 residues. The germline V gene has CDR1 SQVTM and CDR2 ANQGSEA. Enrolled patients, whose metastatic non-small-cell lung cancer was chemo-refractory, received focal radiation plus CTLA-4 blockade with ipilimumab. Assay used: immunoSEQ multiplex PCR; TCRdb lists only in-frame clones, some missing. The table shows 52,000 or so clones, with around 80% occurring only once. On this clone: What it recognizes is unknown.

Findings of the study overall: Early blood T cell clone dynamics reportedly forecast response best, with interferon-beta. In blood, TCR clones derived from the tumor expanded after radiotherapy plus ipilimumab.

The source is a human donor with non-small cell lung cancer whose response to radiotherapy plus ipilimumab could not be evaluated. The material was peripheral blood, obtained from a patient treated with radiotherapy plus ipilimumab. This rearrangement joins TRBV29-1 to TRBJ1-1, with TRBD1 as a possible D gene (6 bases). CDR3 coding DNA: TGCAGCGGGGGTGAGGGACAGAACACTGAAGCTTTCTTT. This encodes CSGGEGQNTEAFF.